The T cell receptor beta chain described here comes from a study of blood T cell repertoires in COVID-19. Original processing methods: By means of reference gene primer amplification, nucleated cell counts were estimated. Generated by immunoSEQ multiplex PCR, the TCRdb table keeps only in-frame clones and is missing some. The DNA gave D and trimming, while V, J and clone size come from that table. The repertoire consists of over 120,000 clones, with 80% occurring once and the leading ten covering 3.5%. The sequence was collected from an older man who had recovered from COVID-19. Sequenced material: peripheral blood.

The CDR3 is CASRTPRGGLAGGPAPREQYF. The CDR3 coding sequence is TGTGCCAGCAGAACCCCCCGAGGAGGTCTAGCGGGAGGGCCGGCCCCCCGCGAGCAGTACTTC. The chain joins TRBV2 to TRBJ2-7, with 12 bases aligning to TRBD2. Germline loops: CDR1 SNHLY, CDR2 FYNNEI. V lost 6 bases, J lost 6 bases, and 27 bases stayed unmatched. The CDR3 sequence is 21 residues long.